What follows are 20 T cell receptor beta chains derived from one specimen sequenced in a study of shared clonotypes between healthy human individuals. TCRdb keeps only in-frame clones here, not all; method: immunoSEQ multiplex PCR. The table has 2 million to 2.5 million clones, 85% to 95% seen once; the top ten hold more than 0.35%. The sample consisted of naive CD4+ T cells from PBMCs. Described subset: CD45RA+ positively selected. All receptors derive from a man younger than 30 in good health. Some clones in this sample may be carry-over from other donors' samples.

The gene calls are TRBV28 and TRBJ1-2; D might be TRBD1 (6 bases). Trimming cost V 5 bases and J 0 bases, with 16 bases left between them. Looked up from germline, CDR1 is MDHEN and CDR2 is SYDVKM. The CDR3 consists of 16 residues. CDR3 residues: CASSPTGTGSNYGYTF. The CDR3 coding sequence is TGTGCCAGCAGTCCTACAGGGACCGGCTCTAACTATGGCTACACCTTC.

The V call is TRBV7-2, the J call TRBJ2-5; TRBD1 matches at 7 bases. Germline V gene data show CDR1 as SGHTA and CDR2 as FQGNSA. V shed 3 bases, J shed 5 bases, and the junction held 12 bases outside the gene matches. This CDR3 is 16 amino acids long. CDR3 sequence: CASSLSRTGSRETQYF. The CDR3, as DNA: TGTGCCAGCAGCTTGTCACGGACAGGAAGTAGGGAGACCCAGTACTTC. Based on the CDR3 plus reference TRBV7-2 and TRBJ2-5, the full variable domain is GAGVSQSPSNKVTEKGKDVELRCDPISGHTALYWYRQSLGQGLEFLIYFQGNSAPDKSGLPSDRFSAERTGGSVSTLTIQRTQQEDSAVYLCASSLSRTGSRETQYFGPGTRLLVL.

This clone was recorded once. The chain employs TRBV5-1 and TRBJ2-7, with D possibly being TRBD2 (5 bases). The CDR3 is 15 amino acids. Trimming pared 0 bases from V and 3 bases from J, leaving 13 bases between. CDR1 is SGHRS, CDR2 YFSETQ, per germline. The CDR3 spells CASSLGAVGGYEQYF. The CDR3 DNA sequence: TGCGCCAGCAGCTTGGGGGCGGTCGGAGGCTACGAGCAGTACTTC.

The CDR3 DNA reads as TGTGCCAGCTCATCATCCGGGACAGGGGGCACCTACGAGCAGTACTTC. It translates to CASSSSGTGGTYEQYF. V and J are TRBV18 and TRBJ2-7, with 12 bases identical to TRBD1. CDR1 is KGHSH, CDR2 LQKENI, per germline. CDR3 length: 16 amino acids. The trim removed 5 bases at V and 2 bases at J, leaving 7 bases unmatched.

The gene calls are TRBV6-5 and TRBJ1-2, with TRBD1 identical over 7 bases. Germline CDR1 is MNHEY and CDR2 is SVGAGI. The length of the CDR3 is 14 residues. Germline trimming cut 7 bases from V and 0 bases from J; bases unmatched to any gene: 5. The CDR3 nucleotides read TGTGCCAGCACCCGGACAGGATCTAACTATGGCTACACCTTC. It codes for CASTRTGSNYGYTF.

The V call is TRBV5-1, the J call TRBJ2-2; D is perhaps TRBD2 (6 bases). Trimming removed 1 base from V and 4 bases from J, with 8 bases in between. This CDR3 has 14 amino acids. CDR1 and CDR2 (germline): SGHRS, YFSETQ. DNA of the CDR3: TGCGCCAGCAGCTTGATGGGGGGCACCGGGGAGCTGTTTTTT. This codes for CASSLMGGTGELFF.

The V call is TRBV9, the J call TRBJ2-3; 12 bases are shared with TRBD2. Germline assignment: CDR1 SGDLS and CDR2 YYNGEE. CDR3 length equals 16 residues. The junction had 4 bases not matched to a gene; V was cut back by 3 bases and J by 2 bases. This CDR3 reads CASSATSGRPTDTQYF. Written as DNA, the CDR3 is TGTGCCAGCAGCGCAACTAGCGGGAGGCCCACAGATACGCAGTATTTT.

On this clone: Other DNA sequences from this sample encode an identical CDR3 as well. The chain has TRBV20-1 and TRBJ2-5; no clear D. CDR1 is DFQATT and CDR2 is SNEGSKA in the germline V gene (reference sequence). Between the trimmed V and J ends, which lost 5 bases and 5 bases, there was a span of 6 bases. The CDR3 extends over 10 amino acids. The CDR3 coding sequence is TGCAGTGCTGCTAGGGAGACCCAGTACTTC. Its translation: CSAARETQYF.

This chain connects TRBV11-2 to TRBJ1-1; D remains unclear. V dropped 5 bases and J dropped 6 bases, with 28 bases sitting between them. The CDR3 runs to 18 residues. Germline V lookup: CDR1 SGHAT, CDR2 FQNNGV. In nucleotides, the CDR3 is TGTGCCAGCAGCCGGACCCCCTCACGGTCCGGGTACACGTCTGAAGCTTTCTTT. It specifies CASSRTPSRSGYTSEAFF.

The chain's CDR3 is CATSRGTSDYGYTF. The CDR3 region has the DNA TGTGCCACCAGCAGGGGGACAAGTGACTATGGCTACACCTTC. The chain couples TRBV15 to TRBJ1-2; D is perhaps TRBD1 (6 bases). Between the trimmed V and J ends, which lost 3 bases and 3 bases, there was a span of 11 bases. The CDR3 runs 14 residues. Germline CDR1 is LNHNV and CDR2 is YYDKDF (reference sequence).

The rearrangement links TRBV23-1 to TRBJ2-7; D remains unclear. TRBV23-1 is given ORF status, its function remaining uncertain. CDR3 length equals 17 residues. Trimming cost V 6 bases and J 7 bases, with 28 bases left between them. The CDR3 nucleotides are TGCGCCAGCAGACAAAGAACAATAGTAACCGTGCTGTTGGAGCAGTACTTC. Encoded protein: CASRQRTIVTVLLEQYF.

This rearrangement joins TRBV29-1 to TRBJ2-1; no clear D. Germline assignment: CDR1 SQVTM and CDR2 ANQGSEA. Trimming pared 0 bases from V and 2 bases from J, leaving 8 bases between. The CDR3 is 14 residues long. The CDR3 DNA is TGCAGCGTTGAAGATGTCGGCACCTACAATGAGCAGTTCTTC. This sequence encodes CSVEDVGTYNEQFF.

The chain links TRBV25-1 to TRBJ2-3; D unresolved. The CDR3 extends over 14 amino acids. Looked up from germline, CDR1 is MGHDK and CDR2 is SYGVNS. The V end was cut by 3 bases, the J end by 0 bases, with 7 bases between. The CDR3 DNA sequence: TGTGCCAGCAGTGACCCCCGAAGCACAGATACGCAGTATTTT. Protein product: CASSDPRSTDTQYF.

V is TRBV7-9 and J is TRBJ2-7, with 8 bases aligning to TRBD2. V lost 5 bases and J lost 7; bases outside the gene matches: 13. The V gene's germline CDR1 is SEHNR and CDR2 FQNEAQ (reference sequence). This CDR3 contains 15 residues. The CDR3 bases are TGTGCCAGCAGCCCAACGGGGGGGGCCGGAAGAGAGCAGTACTTC. This encodes CASSPTGGAGREQYF. Drawing the rest from reference TRBV7-9 and TRBJ2-7, the complete variable domain is DTGVSQNPRHKITKRGQNVTFRCDPISEHNRLYWYRQTLGQGPEFLTYFQNEAQLEKSRLLSDRFSAERPKGSFSTLEIQRTEQGDSAMYLCASSPTGGAGREQYFGPGTRLTVT.

The chain recombines TRBV4-2 with TRBJ1-3, with 9 bases fitting TRBD1. V was clipped by 2 bases and J by 4 bases; unmatched bases: 3. Germline lookup yields CDR1 LGHNA and CDR2 YNFKEQ. The CDR3 length is 15 residues. CDR3 in amino acids: CASSQNRGPGNTIYF. CDR3 DNA: TGTGCCAGCAGCCAAAACAGGGGGCCGGGAAACACCATATATTTT.

The genes are TRBV4-2 and TRBJ1-1; the D gene is possibly TRBD1 (5 bases). The germline V and J ends were trimmed by 4 bases and 13 bases, with 25 bases remaining between them. The CDR3 contains 15 residues. In germline, CDR1 is LGHNA, CDR2 YNFKEQ. Here the CDR3 reads CASSPDTTNPKKGFF. CDR3 nucleotide sequence: TGTGCCAGCAGCCCGGACACCACAAACCCAAAGAAAGGTTTCTTT.

The rearrangement uses TRBV5-4 and TRBJ2-7, with D perhaps matching TRBD2 (6 bases). The CDR3 has 15 amino acids. The V end was cut by 5 bases, the J end by 0 bases, with 15 bases between. Germline CDR1 and CDR2: SGHNT and YYREEE (reference sequence). The CDR3 bases are TGTGCCAGCAGTAATCTAGCGTCTAGCTCCTACGAGCAGTACTTC. This translates into CASSNLASSSYEQYF.

Written as DNA, the CDR3 is TGTGCCAGTACCCCTTATGGGGGCGGGAACACTGAAGCTTTCTTT. Encoded protein: CASTPYGGGNTEAFF. This sequence joins TRBV19 and TRBJ1-1; tentatively, D is TRBD1 (6 bases). The CDR3 contains 15 residues. V was pared by 7 bases and J by 1 base, with 16 bases between. Germline V gene lookup returns CDR1 LNHDA and CDR2 SQIVND (reference sequence).

The gene calls are TRBV6-5 and TRBJ1-2, with D possibly matching TRBD1 (5 bases). Germline V gene sequence: CDR1 MNHEY, CDR2 SVGAGI. The length of the CDR3 is 14 residues. The V end lost 0 bases, the J end lost 4 bases, and 9 bases lay between the germline ends. The CDR3 region is CASSYSRGTYGYTF. The CDR3 DNA reads TGTGCCAGCAGTTACTCGAGAGGGACCTATGGCTACACCTTC.

The V call is TRBV10-3, the J call TRBJ1-3; D gene ambiguous. CDR1 and CDR2 (germline): ENHRY, SYGVKD. CDR3 size: 15 residues. Trimming removed 0 bases at V and 0 bases at J, with 6 bases between. The CDR3 nucleotides are TGTGCCATCAGTGAGTCGAGGGTCTCTGGAAACACCATATATTTT. This encodes CAISESRVSGNTIYF.